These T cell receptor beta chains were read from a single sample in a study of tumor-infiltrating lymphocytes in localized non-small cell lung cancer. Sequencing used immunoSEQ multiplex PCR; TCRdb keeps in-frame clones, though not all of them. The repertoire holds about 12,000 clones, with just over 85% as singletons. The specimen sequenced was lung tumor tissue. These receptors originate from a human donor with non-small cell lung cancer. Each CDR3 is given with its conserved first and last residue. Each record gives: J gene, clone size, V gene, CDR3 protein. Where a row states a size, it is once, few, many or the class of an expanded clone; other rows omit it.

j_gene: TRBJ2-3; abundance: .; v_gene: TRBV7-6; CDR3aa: CASTRGEFSTDTQYF
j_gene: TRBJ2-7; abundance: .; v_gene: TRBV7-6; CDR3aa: CASSLSREGEQYF
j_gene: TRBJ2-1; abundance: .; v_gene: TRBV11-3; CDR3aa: CASSLGVSYNEQFF
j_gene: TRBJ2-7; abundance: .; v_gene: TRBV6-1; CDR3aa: CASSPGPPYEQYF
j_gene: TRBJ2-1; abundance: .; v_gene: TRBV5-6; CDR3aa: CASRPGQRPNNEQFF
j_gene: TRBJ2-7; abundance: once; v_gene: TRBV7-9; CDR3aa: CASSLGGTGPTYEQYF
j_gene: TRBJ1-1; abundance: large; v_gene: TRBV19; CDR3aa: CASSILRAAAMNTEAFF
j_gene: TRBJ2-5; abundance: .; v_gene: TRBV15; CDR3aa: CATSRGWGPGETQYF
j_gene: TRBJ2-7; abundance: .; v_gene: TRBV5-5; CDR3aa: CASSLRQGTYEQYF
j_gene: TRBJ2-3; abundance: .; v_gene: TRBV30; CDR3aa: CAWKQRGSDLITDTQYF
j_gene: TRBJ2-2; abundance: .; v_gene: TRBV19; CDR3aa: CASRTGDSHTGELFF
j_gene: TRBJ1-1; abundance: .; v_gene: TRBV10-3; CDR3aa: CAIGPRIDTEAFF
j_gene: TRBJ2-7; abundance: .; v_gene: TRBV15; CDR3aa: CATSRDRGYSYEQYF
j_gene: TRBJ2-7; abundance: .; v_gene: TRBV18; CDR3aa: CASSPQAQSYEQYF
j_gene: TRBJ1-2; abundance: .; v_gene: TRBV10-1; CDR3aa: CASSRDRAYGYTF
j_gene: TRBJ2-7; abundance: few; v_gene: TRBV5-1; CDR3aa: CASSSGTGHVSRTEQYF
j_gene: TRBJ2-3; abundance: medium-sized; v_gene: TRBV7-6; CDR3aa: CASSPNLGGASTGWDTQYF
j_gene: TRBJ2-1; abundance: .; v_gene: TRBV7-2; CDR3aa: CASSPRTSGYNEQFF
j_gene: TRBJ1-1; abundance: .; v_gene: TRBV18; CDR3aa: CASSPTTGGAGTEAFF
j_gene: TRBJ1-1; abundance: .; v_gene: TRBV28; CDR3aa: CASRFPKGEAFF
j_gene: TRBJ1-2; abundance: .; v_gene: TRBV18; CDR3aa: CASSHSGDREVYGYTF
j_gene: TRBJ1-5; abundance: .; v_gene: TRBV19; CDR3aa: CASSGQGAQPQHF
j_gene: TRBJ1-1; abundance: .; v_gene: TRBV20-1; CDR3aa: CSAQYTEAFF
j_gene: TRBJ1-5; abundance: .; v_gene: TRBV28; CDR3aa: CASTSPGGWINQPQHF